The source of this T cell receptor (beta chain) is a study of CD8+ T cells in alopecia areata. Points from the study as a whole: Any link of baseline CD8+ expansion to response, resting on one nonresponder, remains uncertain. Many expanded lesional clones persisted in scalp and blood during tofacitinib treatment.

Extraction and reverse transcription of RNA yielded cDNA as the sequencing template. Here immunoSEQ multiplex PCR was the method, and the copy in TCRdb shows in-frame clones only, minus some. The sample records 110,000 or so clones, 58% being singletons. As to this clone: Antigen unknown.

V lost 3 bases and J lost 10; bases outside the gene matches: 1. In germline, CDR1 is DFQATT, CDR2 SNEGSKA (reference sequence). This CDR3 has 11 residues. Sample treatment: oral pan-JAK inhibitor, 5-10 mg twice daily. The source is a human donor with alopecia areata. J is TRBJ2-1 and V is TRBV20-1, with 9 bases that match TRBD2. This sample comprised CD8+ T cells sorted from blood, obtained at week 4, from a patient treated with tofacitinib. CDR3 sequence: CSASSGGEQFF. As DNA, the CDR3 is TGCAGTGCTAGTAGCGGGGGCGAGCAGTTCTTC.